These T cell receptor beta chains were read from a single sample in a study of T cell responses to AZD1222 COVID-19 vaccine. The protocol was immunoSEQ multiplex PCR, while the TCRdb copy is restricted to in-frame clones and leaves out a portion. The sample shows tens of thousands of clones, 80% to 90% of them seen only once. Specimen: peripheral blood, collected on day 0 of AZD1222 vaccination. The receptors were sampled from an adult in good health. Each CDR3 is given with its conserved first and last residue. A D gene is named only where the DNA matches it firmly. Rows may omit the clone size; those that give it use once, few, many or a size class.

v_call	j_call	clone_size	d_call	cdr3_nt	cdr3_aa
TRBV7-6	TRBJ2-1	.	.	TGTGCCAGCAGTCCGGCGAGCGGGCGCTCCTACAATGAGCAGTTCTTC	CASSPASGRSYNEQFF
TRBV30	TRBJ2-3	.	.	TGTGCCTGGAGTTTTGGGGGCACAGATACGCAGTATTTT	CAWSFGGTDTQYF
TRBV19	TRBJ2-1	.	.	TGTGCCAGTAGCCCCTTTCGGACTTCCTACAATGAGCAGTTCTTC	CASSPFRTSYNEQFF
TRBV2	TRBJ1-2	.	.	TGTGCCAGCAGTGACCCCTACCCTCGAAAGTTAAATAACTATGGCTACACCTTC	CASSDPYPRKLNNYGYTF
TRBV19	TRBJ2-2	.	.	TGTGCCAGTAGTATAGGACGCGGGGAGAACACCGGGGAGCTGTTTTTT	CASSIGRGENTGELFF
TRBV27	TRBJ1-2	few	.	TGTGCCAGCATGGGGGGGGCGAGCTATGGCTACACCTTC	CASMGGASYGYTF
TRBV7-2	TRBJ2-7	.	.	TGTGCCAGCAGTCAAGAAGCCCTTTCTGGGCAGTACTTC	CASSQEALSGQYF
TRBV6-5	TRBJ1-5	once	TRBD1	TGTGCCAGCAGTCCGGGACAGGGGGAGTATCAGCCCCAGCATTTT	CASSPGQGEYQPQHF
TRBV24-1	TRBJ2-3	once	.	TGTGCCACCAGTGATGCCGGCACAGATACGCAGTATTTT	CATSDAGTDTQYF
TRBV6-5	TRBJ2-1	.	.	TGTGCCAGCAGTTACTCGAGCGGTTTTTTCCCCAATGAGCAGTTCTTC	CASSYSSGFFPNEQFF
TRBV3-1/TRBV3-2	TRBJ1-2	.	.	TGTGCCAGCAGCCAAGATTATGGCTACACCTTC	CASSQDYGYTF
TRBV5-1	TRBJ2-2	.	TRBD1	TGCGCCAGCAGTCCCGGGACAGGGGTAACCGGGGAGCTGTTTTTT	CASSPGTGVTGELFF
TRBV11-1	TRBJ1-2	.	.	TGTGCCAGCAGCCCTCGGGACTTCGCCGCGGGCTACACCTTC	CASSPRDFAAGYTF
TRBV11-3	TRBJ2-3	.	TRBD1	TGTGCCAGCAGCGGACAGGGGTCGGTAGATACGCAGTATTTT	CASSGQGSVDTQYF
TRBV3-1/TRBV3-2	TRBJ2-5	.	TRBD2	TGTGCCAGCCACAACCCTAGCGGGGGGGGTACGGAGACCCAGTACTTC	CASHNPSGGGTETQYF
TRBV4-1	TRBJ2-7	.	.	TGCGCCAGCAGCCAAGATCTCGACAGAGACTACGAGCAGTACTTC	CASSQDLDRDYEQYF
TRBV5-5	TRBJ2-5	.	.	TGTGCCAGCAGCTTGTCTTTAGGCCGGGAGACCCAGTACTTC	CASSLSLGRETQYF
TRBV11-3	TRBJ1-2	.	.	TGTGCCAGCAGCTTAGGGCGGACCACTAACTATGGCTACACCTTC	CASSLGRTTNYGYTF
TRBV5-5	TRBJ1-1	.	.	TGTGCCAGCAGCTTGGATTCAAGCACTGAAGCTTTCTTT	CASSLDSSTEAFF
TRBV6-2/TRBV6-3	TRBJ1-2	.	.	TGTGCCAGCAGTTATTCAGAGTCCGGCTACACCTTC	CASSYSESGYTF
TRBV5-1	TRBJ2-5	.	TRBD1	TGCGCCAGCAGCTTGGCACAGGGGGACGACCAAGAGACCCAGTACTTC	CASSLAQGDDQETQYF
TRBV19	TRBJ2-1	.	TRBD2	TGTGCCAGTAGTATTCCGGGGAGCGGGAGACTAACAAATGAGCAGTTCTTC	CASSIPGSGRLTNEQFF
TRBV11-3	TRBJ1-3	.	.	TGTGCCAGCAGCCGGGTGGGGAGTTCTGGAAACACCATATATTTT	CASSRVGSSGNTIYF
TRBV5-1	TRBJ1-4	.	TRBD1	TGCGCCAGCAGCCGAGACAGGGCGGGTGAAAAACTGTTTTTT	CASSRDRAGEKLFF
TRBV9	TRBJ2-5	.	.	TGTGCCAGCAGCGTAGGAGGGGTGAGCGAGACCCAGTACTTC	CASSVGGVSETQYF
TRBV19	TRBJ2-2	.	TRBD2	TGTGCCAGTAGTATTAGCGGGAGGGCGTTAATCGGGGAGCTGTTTTTT	CASSISGRALIGELFF
TRBV30	TRBJ1-2	.	.	TGTGCCTGGAGTGTTTCAGGACGCCGGTTCTATGGCTACACCTTC	CAWSVSGRRFYGYTF
TRBV29-1	TRBJ1-2	.	TRBD1	TGCAGCGTTGGCAGGGGGAATGAAGGCTACACCTTC	CSVGRGNEGYTF
TRBV5-1	TRBJ2-5	.	.	TGCGCCAGCAGCGTCGATCAAGAGACCCAGTACTTC	CASSVDQETQYF
TRBV7-9	TRBJ2-1	.	.	TGTGCCAGCAGCTCCCCTAGGCCCTTCAAAGATGAGCAGTTCTTC	CASSSPRPFKDEQFF
TRBV24-1	TRBJ2-1	.	.	TGTGCCACCAGTGACAGGACGGTCTACAATGAGCAGTTCTTC	CATSDRTVYNEQFF
TRBV3-1/TRBV3-2	TRBJ1-1	.	.	TGTGCCAGCAGCCAAGATCAAAGGGTGAGGGCCAGGGGCACTGAAGCTTTCTTT	CASSQDQRVRARGTEAFF
TRBV6-5	TRBJ1-1	once	.	TGTGCCAGCAGTTACTCTAAGGCCCCCAACACTGAAGCTTTCTTT	CASSYSKAPNTEAFF
TRBV4-1	TRBJ2-2	.	.	TGCGCCAGCAGCCAAGGCGGGGCAGGGGTAACCGGGGAGCTGTTTTTT	CASSQGGAGVTGELFF
TRBV30	TRBJ2-7	once	TRBD1	TGTGCCTGGAGCGCGACAGGGTCGGGCTACGAGCAGTACTTC	CAWSATGSGYEQYF
TRBV7-9	TRBJ1-1	.	TRBD1	TGTGCCAGCAGCTTATCAGGGGGCTACACTGAAGCTTTCTTT	CASSLSGGYTEAFF
TRBV27	TRBJ1-4	.	TRBD1	TGTGCCAGCAGTTTGAACAGGGGGAACGAAAAACTGTTTTTT	CASSLNRGNEKLFF
TRBV27	TRBJ1-6	.	TRBD1	TGTGCCAGCAGTTTATTTTTCCCCCCGACAGGGACCAATTCACCCCTCCACTTT	CASSLFFPPTGTNSPLHF
TRBV11-3	TRBJ2-1	.	.	TGTGCCAGCAGTCTTCCCCTACTCTCCAACTACAATGAGCAGTTCTTC	CASSLPLLSNYNEQFF
TRBV30	TRBJ2-7	.	TRBD1	TGTGCCTGGAGGTACAGGGGGACCTCCTACGAGCAGTACTTC	CAWRYRGTSYEQYF
TRBV19	TRBJ1-2	.	.	TGTGCCAGTAGTATGCAAGGTTACGACTATGGCTACACCTTC	CASSMQGYDYGYTF
TRBV5-1	TRBJ2-7	.	.	TGCGCCAGCAGCCCGCGCCTTCAGGCGTTGAGGACCTACGAGCAGTACTTC	CASSPRLQALRTYEQYF
TRBV25-1	TRBJ1-4	.	.	TGTGCCAGCAGTGAATTAGGGGGACCTAATGAAAAACTGTTTTTT	CASSELGGPNEKLFF
TRBV29-1	TRBJ2-7	.	.	TGCAGCGTTGAAGGCCTGAGGGACGCTACCTACGAGCAGTACTTC	CSVEGLRDATYEQYF
TRBV7-2	TRBJ1-5	.	.	TGTGCCAGCAGCCCCAACGTACAGCTTAGCAATCAGCCCCAGCATTTT	CASSPNVQLSNQPQHF
TRBV28	TRBJ1-1	.	TRBD1	TGTGCCAGTTTAGACAGGGGTGACCCTTTCTTT	CASLDRGDPFF
TRBV7-3	TRBJ1-2	.	.	TGTGCCAGCAGCCAGACCCCGGGGGGAGCTAACTATGGCTACACCTTC	CASSQTPGGANYGYTF
TRBV18	TRBJ2-7	.	TRBD1	TGTGCCCGCTCACCCGGGACAGGGTATCTCTACGAGCAGTACTTC	CARSPGTGYLYEQYF
TRBV6-5	TRBJ2-5	.	.	TGTGCCAGCAGGGTAGGCGAGACCCAGTACTTC	CASRVGETQYF
TRBV4-1	TRBJ1-4	.	.	TGCGCCAGCAGCCAAGGAGGCAGAGCTAATGAAAAACTGTTTTTT	CASSQGGRANEKLFF
TRBV5-4	TRBJ2-7	.	.	TGTGCCAGCAGCTTGGGCAGTACCTACGAGCAGTACTTC	CASSLGSTYEQYF